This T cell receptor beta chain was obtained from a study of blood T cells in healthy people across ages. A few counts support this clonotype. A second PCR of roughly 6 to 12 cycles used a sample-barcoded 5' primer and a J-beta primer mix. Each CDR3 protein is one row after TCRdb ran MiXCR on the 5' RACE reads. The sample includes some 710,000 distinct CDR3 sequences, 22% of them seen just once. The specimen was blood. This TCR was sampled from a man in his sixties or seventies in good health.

In DNA, the CDR3 is TGTGCCAGCAGCCCAAAAGGGACCTTGGCGAGCAATCAGCCCCAGCATTTT. Translation gives CASSPKGTLASNQPQHF. The chain has TRBV2 and TRBJ1-5, with D possibly matching TRBD1 (5 bases). V shed 6 bases and J shed 1 base, with 19 bases lying between them. Germline loops: CDR1 SNHLY, CDR2 FYNNEI. This CDR3 comprises 17 residues.